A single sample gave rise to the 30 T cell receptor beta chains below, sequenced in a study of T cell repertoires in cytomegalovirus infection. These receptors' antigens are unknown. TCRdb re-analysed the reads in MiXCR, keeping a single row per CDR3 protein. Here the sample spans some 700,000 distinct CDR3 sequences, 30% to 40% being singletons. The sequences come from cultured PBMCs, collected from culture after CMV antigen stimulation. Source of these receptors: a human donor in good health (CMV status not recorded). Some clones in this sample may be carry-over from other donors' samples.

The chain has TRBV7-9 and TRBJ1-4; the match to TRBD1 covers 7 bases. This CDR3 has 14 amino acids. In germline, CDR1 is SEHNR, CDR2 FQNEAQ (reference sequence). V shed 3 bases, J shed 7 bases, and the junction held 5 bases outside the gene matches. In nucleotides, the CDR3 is TGTGCCAGCAGCTTCCGTACAGGGGTTGAAAAACTGTTTTTT. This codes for CASSFRTGVEKLFF.

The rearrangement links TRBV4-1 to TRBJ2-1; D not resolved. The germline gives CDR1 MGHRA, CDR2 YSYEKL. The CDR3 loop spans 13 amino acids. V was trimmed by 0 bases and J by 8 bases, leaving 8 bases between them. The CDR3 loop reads CASSQDLPYEQFF. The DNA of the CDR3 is TGCGCCAGCAGCCAAGACCTACCATATGAGCAGTTCTTC.

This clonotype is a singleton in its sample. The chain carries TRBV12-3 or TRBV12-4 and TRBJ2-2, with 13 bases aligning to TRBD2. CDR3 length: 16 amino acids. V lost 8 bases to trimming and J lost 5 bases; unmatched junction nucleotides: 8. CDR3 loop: CASRGLAGRRTGELFF. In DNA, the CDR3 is TGTGCCAGCCGGGGACTAGCGGGGCGGCGGACCGGGGAGCTGTTTTTT.

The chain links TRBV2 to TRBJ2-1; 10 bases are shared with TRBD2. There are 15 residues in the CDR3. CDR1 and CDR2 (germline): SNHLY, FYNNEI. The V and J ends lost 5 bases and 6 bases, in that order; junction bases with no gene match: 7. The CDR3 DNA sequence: TGTGCCAGCAGTTTACTAGCGGGGTTTTCCAATGAGCAGTTCTTC. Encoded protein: CASSLLAGFSNEQFF.

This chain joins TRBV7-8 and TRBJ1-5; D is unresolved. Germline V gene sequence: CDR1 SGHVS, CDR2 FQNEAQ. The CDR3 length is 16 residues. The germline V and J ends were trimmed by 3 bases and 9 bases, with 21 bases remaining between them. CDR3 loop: CASSFGGKDVGLPQHF. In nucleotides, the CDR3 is TGTGCCAGCAGCTTCGGCGGAAAGGACGTGGGGTTGCCCCAGCATTTT.

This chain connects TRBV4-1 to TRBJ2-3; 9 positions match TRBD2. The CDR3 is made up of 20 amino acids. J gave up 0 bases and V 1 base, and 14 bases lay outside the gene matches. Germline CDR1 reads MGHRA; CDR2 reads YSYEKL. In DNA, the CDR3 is TGCGCCAGCAGCCAAGTCCTTGTAAAACTAGCGGGCCGTAGCACAGATACGCAGTATTTT. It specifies CASSQVLVKLAGRSTDTQYF.

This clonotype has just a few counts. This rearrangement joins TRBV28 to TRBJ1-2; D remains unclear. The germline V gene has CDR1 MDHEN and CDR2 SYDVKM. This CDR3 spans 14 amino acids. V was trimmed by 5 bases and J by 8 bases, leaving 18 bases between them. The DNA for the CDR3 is TGTGCCAGCAGTATTGGACCGTCCTACCGGGGCTACACCTTC. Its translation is CASSIGPSYRGYTF.

In nucleotides, the CDR3 is TGTGCCAGCAGCCGGAACAGGATAGGGGAGCAGTACTTC. It translates to CASSRNRIGEQYF. The chain joins TRBV7-2 to TRBJ2-7, with a tentative D call TRBD1 (5 bases). Germline CDR1 is SGHTA and CDR2 is FQGNSA. V dropped 5 bases and J dropped 7 bases, with 15 bases sitting between them. CDR3 length: 13 amino acids.

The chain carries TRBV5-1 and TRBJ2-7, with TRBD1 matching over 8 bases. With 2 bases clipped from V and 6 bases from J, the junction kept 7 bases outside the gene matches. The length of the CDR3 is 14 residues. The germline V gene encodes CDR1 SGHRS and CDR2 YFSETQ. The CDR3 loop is CASSLKDRAGEQYF. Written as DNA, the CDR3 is TGCGCCAGCAGCTTAAAGGACAGGGCAGGCGAGCAGTACTTC.

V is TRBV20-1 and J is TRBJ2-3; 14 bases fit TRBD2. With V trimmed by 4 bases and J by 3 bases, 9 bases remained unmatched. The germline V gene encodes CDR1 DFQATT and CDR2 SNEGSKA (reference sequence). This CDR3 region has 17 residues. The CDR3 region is CSANPGLAGVGTDTQYF. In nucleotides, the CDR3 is TGCAGTGCTAACCCGGGACTAGCGGGAGTGGGTACAGATACGCAGTATTTT.

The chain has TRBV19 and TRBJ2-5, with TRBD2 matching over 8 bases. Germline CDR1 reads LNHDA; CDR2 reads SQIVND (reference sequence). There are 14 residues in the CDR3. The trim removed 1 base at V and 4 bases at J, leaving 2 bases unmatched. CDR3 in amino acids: CASSIGTSPETQYF. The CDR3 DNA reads TGTGCCAGTAGTATAGGGACTAGCCCAGAGACCCAGTACTTC.

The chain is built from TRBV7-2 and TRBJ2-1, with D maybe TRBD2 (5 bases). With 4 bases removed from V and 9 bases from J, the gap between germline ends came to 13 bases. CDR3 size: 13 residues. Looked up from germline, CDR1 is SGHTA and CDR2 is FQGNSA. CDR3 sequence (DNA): TGTGCCAGCAGCTCGAGGTCCGGGGTTGAGCAGTTCTTC. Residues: CASSSRSGVEQFF.

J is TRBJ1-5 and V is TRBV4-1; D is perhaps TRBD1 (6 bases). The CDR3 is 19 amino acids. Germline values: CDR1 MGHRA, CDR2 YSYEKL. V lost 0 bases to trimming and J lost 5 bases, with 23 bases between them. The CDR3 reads CASSQDGGMRRGLHQPQHF. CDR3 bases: TGCGCCAGCAGCCAAGATGGGGGGATGCGTCGGGGGCTTCATCAGCCCCAGCATTTT.

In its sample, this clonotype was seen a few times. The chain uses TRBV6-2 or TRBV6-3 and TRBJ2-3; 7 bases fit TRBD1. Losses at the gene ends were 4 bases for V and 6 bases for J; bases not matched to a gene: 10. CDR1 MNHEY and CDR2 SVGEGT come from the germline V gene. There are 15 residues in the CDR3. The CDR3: CASSFPRQGMDTQYF. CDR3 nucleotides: TGTGCCAGCAGTTTCCCAAGACAGGGTATGGATACGCAGTATTTT.

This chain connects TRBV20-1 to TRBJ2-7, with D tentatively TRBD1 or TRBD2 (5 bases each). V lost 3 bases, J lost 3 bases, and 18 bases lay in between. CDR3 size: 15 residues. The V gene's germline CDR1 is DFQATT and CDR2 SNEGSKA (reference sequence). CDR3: CSASGTYGANYEQYF. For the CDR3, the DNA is TGCAGTGCTAGTGGGACGTATGGGGCTAACTACGAGCAGTACTTC.

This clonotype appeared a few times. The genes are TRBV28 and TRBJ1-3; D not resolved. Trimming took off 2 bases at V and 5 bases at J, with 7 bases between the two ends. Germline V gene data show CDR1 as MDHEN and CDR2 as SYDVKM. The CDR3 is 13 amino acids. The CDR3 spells CASSLGVRNTIYF. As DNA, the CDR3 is TGTGCCAGCAGTTTAGGAGTGAGAAACACCATATATTTT. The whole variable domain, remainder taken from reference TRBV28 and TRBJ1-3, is DVKVTQSSRYLVKRTGEKVFLECVQDMDHENMFWYRQDPGLGLRLIYFSYDVKMKEKGDIPEGYSVSREKKERFSLILESASTNQTSMYLCASSLGVRNTIYFGEGSWLTVV.

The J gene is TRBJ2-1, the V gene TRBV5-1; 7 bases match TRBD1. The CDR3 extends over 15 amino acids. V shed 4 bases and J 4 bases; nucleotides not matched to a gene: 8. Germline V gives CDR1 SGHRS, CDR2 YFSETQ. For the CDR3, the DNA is TGCGCCAGCAGCCGACCGGGACAGCCTTACAATGAGCAGTTCTTC. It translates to CASSRPGQPYNEQFF.

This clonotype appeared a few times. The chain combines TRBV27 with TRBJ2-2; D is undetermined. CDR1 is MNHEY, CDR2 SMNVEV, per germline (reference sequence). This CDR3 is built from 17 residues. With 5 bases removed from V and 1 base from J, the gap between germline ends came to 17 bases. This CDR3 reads CASSPPGKSRNTGELFF. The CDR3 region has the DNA TGTGCCAGCAGTCCGCCTGGTAAGAGCCGGAACACCGGGGAGCTGTTTTTT.

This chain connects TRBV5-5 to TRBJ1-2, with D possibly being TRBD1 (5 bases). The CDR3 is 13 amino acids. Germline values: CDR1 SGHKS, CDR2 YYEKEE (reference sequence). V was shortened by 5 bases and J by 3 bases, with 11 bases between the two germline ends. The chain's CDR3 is CASSWTGDYGYTF. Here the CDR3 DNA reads TGTGCCAGCAGTTGGACGGGGGACTATGGCTACACCTTC.

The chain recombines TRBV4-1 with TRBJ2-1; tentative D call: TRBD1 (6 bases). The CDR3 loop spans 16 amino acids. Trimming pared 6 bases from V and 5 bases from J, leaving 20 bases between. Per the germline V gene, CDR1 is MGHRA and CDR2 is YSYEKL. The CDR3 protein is CASRSSGTRAHNEQFF. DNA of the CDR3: TGCGCCAGCAGGAGTTCCGGGACACGGGCGCACAATGAGCAGTTCTTC.

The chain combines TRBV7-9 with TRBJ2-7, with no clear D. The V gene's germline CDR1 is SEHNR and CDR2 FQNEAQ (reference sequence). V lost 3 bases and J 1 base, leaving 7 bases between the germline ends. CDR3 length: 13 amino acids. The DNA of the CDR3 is TGTGCCAGCAGCTTCGAGATATCCTACGAGCAGTACTTC. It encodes CASSFEISYEQYF.

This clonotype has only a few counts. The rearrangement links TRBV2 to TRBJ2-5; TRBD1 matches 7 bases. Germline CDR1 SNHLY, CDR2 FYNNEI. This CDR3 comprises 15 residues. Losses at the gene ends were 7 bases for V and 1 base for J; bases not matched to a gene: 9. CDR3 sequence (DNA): TGTGCCAGCACCTCAATGACAGGGTCCCAAGAGACCCAGTACTTC. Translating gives CASTSMTGSQETQYF.

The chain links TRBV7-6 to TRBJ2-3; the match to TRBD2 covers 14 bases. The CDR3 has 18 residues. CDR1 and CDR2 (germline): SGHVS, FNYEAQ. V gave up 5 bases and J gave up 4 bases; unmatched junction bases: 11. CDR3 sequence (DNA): TGTGCCAGCAGCCTGGGACTAGCGGGAGTAGGGTATTCAGATACGCAGTATTTT. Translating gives CASSLGLAGVGYSDTQYF.

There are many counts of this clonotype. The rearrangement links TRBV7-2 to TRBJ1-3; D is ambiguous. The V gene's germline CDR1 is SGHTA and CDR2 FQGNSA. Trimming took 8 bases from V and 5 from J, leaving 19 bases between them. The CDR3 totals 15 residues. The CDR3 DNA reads TGTGCCAGCTCCCGTTGGACTTCCGATCGAAACACCATATATTTT. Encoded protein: CASSRWTSDRNTIYF.

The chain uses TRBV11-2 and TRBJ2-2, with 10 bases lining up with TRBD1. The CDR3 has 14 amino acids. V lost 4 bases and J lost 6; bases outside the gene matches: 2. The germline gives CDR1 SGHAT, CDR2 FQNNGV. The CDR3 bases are TGTGCCAGCAGCTGGACAGGGGGTTCCGGGGAGCTGTTTTTT. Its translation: CASSWTGGSGELFF.

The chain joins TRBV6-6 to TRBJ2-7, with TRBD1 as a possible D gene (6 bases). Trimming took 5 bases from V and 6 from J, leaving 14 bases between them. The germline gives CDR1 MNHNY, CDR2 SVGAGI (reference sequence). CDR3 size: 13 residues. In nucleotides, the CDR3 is TGTGCCAGCAGTAACGGACAGAAAACCGAGCAGTACTTC. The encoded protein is CASSNGQKTEQYF.

DNA for the CDR3: TGCAGTGCTAGCGCCGGGGACAGGGTGGCGACAGATACGCAGTATTTT. Its protein is CSASAGDRVATDTQYF. The J gene is TRBJ2-3, the V gene TRBV20-1; 9 bases match TRBD1. V lost 3 bases and J lost 3; bases outside the gene matches: 10. The CDR3 runs to 16 residues. Germline CDR1 and CDR2: DFQATT and SNEGSKA (reference sequence).

The CDR3 nucleotides read TGTGCCAGCAGTCCCGGGGGGGCCAACGAGCAGTACTTC. Protein product: CASSPGGANEQYF. J is TRBJ2-7 and V is TRBV27; 8 bases are a match to TRBD2. The V gene end was trimmed by 5 bases and the J gene end by 5 bases; junction bases not matched to a gene: 5. CDR3 length: 13 amino acids. Germline V gene sequence: CDR1 MNHEY, CDR2 SMNVEV (reference sequence).

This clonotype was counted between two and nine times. This CDR3 is CASSTSQARAGDWASETQYF. The CDR3 DNA reads as TGTGCCAGCAGCACCTCCCAGGCACGAGCGGGGGATTGGGCAAGCGAGACCCAGTACTTC. The chain carries TRBV3-1 and TRBJ2-5, with TRBD2 matching over 8 bases. The CDR3 has 20 amino acids. The germline CDR1 and CDR2 sequences are LGHDT and YNNKEL (reference sequence). V trimming: 5 bases; J trimming: 5 bases; junction bases outside the gene matches: 25.

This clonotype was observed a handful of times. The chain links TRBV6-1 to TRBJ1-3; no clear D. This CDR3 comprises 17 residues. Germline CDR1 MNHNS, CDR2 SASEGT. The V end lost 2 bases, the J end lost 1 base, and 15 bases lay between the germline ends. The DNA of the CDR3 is TGTGCCAGCAGTGAAAACCCGTCCCCTTCTTCTGGAAACACCATATATTTT. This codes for CASSENPSPSSGNTIYF.